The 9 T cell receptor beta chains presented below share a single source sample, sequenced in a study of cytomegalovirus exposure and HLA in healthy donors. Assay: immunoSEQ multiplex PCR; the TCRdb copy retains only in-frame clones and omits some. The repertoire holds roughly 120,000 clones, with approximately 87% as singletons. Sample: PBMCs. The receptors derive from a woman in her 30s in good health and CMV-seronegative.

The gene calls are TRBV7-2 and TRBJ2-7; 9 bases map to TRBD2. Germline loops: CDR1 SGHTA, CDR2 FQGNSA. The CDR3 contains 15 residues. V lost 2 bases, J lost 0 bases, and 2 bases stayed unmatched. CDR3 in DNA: TGTGCCAGCAGCTTAAGCGGGGGGACCTCCTACGAGCAGTACTTC. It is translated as CASSLSGGTSYEQYF.

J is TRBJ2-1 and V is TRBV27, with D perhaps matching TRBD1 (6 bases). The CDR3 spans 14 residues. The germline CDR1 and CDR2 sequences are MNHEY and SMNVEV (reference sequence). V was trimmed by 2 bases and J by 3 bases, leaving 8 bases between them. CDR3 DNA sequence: TGTGCCAGCAGTTTAGGGACACTCTACAATGAGCAGTTCTTC. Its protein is CASSLGTLYNEQFF.

The CDR3 spells CASSRTGSSSTDTQYF. The CDR3 DNA sequence: TGTGCCAGTAGTCGGACAGGGAGCTCTAGCACAGATACGCAGTATTTT. The chain combines TRBV19 with TRBJ2-3, with 8 bases lining up with TRBD1. The V gene's germline CDR1 is LNHDA and CDR2 SQIVND (reference sequence). CDR3 length: 16 amino acids. J gave up 0 bases and V 5 bases, and 7 bases lay outside the gene matches.

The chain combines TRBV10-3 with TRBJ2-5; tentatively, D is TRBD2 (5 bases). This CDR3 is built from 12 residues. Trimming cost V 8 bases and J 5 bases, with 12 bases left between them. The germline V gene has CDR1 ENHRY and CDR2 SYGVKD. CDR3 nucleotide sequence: TGTGCCATCGCTGGGAGATCCGAGACCCAGTACTTC. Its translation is CAIAGRSETQYF.

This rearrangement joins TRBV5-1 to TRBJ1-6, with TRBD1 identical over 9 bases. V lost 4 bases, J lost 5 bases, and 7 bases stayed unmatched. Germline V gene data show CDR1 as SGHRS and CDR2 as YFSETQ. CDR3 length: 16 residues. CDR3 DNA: TGCGCCAGCAGCGAACAGGGGACAGGGAATAATTCACCCCTCCACTTT. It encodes CASSEQGTGNNSPLHF.

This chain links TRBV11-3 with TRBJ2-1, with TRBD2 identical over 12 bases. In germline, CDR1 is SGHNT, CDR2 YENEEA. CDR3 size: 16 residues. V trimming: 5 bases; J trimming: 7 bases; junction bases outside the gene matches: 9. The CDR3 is CASSTTSGGPLNEQFF. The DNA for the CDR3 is TGTGCCAGCAGCACGACTAGCGGGGGCCCTCTGAATGAGCAGTTCTTC. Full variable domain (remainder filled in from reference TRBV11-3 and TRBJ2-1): EAGVVQSPRYKIIEKKQPVAFWCNPISGHNTLYWYLQNLGQGPELLIRYENEEAVDDSQLPKDRFSAERLKGVDSTLKIQPAELGDSAVYLCASSTTSGGPLNEQFFGPGTRLTVL.

In DNA, the CDR3 is TGTGCCATCAGTGAGTGGGAGGGGAGCTCCTACAATGAGCAGTTCTTC. Translation: CAISEWEGSSYNEQFF. The chain uses TRBV10-3 and TRBJ2-1; 7 bases fit TRBD2. CDR1 and CDR2 from the germline V gene are ENHRY and SYGVKD. The CDR3 contains 16 residues. Losses at the gene ends were 1 base for V and 0 bases for J; bases not matched to a gene: 3.

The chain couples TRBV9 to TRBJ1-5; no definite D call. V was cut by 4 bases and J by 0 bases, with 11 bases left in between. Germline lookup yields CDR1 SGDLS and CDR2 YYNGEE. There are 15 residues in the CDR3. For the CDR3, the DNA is TGTGCCAGCAGCCCGGGCGACTATAGCAATCAGCCCCAGCATTTT. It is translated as CASSPGDYSNQPQHF.

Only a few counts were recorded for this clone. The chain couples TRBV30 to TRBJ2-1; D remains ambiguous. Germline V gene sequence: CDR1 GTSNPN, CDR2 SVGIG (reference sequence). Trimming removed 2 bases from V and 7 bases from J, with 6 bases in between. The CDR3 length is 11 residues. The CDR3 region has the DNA TGTGCCTGGAGTCCTACTAATGAGCAGTTCTTC. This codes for CAWSPTNEQFF.